Reported below is one T cell receptor beta chain. The antigen is undetermined. This sample was included in a study of vaccination effects on CD4 cells after COVID-19. Measured with immunoSEQ multiplex PCR; TCRdb has only the in-frame clones, and not every one. Found here are some 56,000 clones, 65% to 80% of them singletons; the top ten hold 4.5% to 5.5%. Trimming removed 5 bases at V and 2 bases at J, with 24 bases between. This CDR3 has 18 amino acids. The germline V gene has CDR1 SGHVS and CDR2 FNYEAQ. CD4+ T cells specific for antigen were expanded with viral peptide pools by the ViraFEST assay before sequencing. Investigators separated out CD4+ T cells once approximately 11 days of culture had passed. According to PCR results, the person was infected with SARS-CoV-2 between March and December 2020. Supplemented with 9.5 to 10 IU/ml IL-2 and about 10 ug/ml peptides, a few million PBMC per well were kept in culture.

The starting material was CD4+ T cells from PBMCs cultured with HIV peptides, obtained before COVID-19 vaccination. Indicated subset: HIV-1 Nef peptide pool negative control/reference culture. This sequence originates from a human donor who had a prior SARS-CoV-2 infection. The V gene is TRBV7-6, the J gene TRBJ2-5, with D possibly being TRBD1 or TRBD2 (6 bases each). CDR3 bases: TGTGCCAGCAGCCCCCTCCCGGGGGCGGGGAATACTCAAGAGACCCAGTACTTC. Translated: CASSPLPGAGNTQETQYF.